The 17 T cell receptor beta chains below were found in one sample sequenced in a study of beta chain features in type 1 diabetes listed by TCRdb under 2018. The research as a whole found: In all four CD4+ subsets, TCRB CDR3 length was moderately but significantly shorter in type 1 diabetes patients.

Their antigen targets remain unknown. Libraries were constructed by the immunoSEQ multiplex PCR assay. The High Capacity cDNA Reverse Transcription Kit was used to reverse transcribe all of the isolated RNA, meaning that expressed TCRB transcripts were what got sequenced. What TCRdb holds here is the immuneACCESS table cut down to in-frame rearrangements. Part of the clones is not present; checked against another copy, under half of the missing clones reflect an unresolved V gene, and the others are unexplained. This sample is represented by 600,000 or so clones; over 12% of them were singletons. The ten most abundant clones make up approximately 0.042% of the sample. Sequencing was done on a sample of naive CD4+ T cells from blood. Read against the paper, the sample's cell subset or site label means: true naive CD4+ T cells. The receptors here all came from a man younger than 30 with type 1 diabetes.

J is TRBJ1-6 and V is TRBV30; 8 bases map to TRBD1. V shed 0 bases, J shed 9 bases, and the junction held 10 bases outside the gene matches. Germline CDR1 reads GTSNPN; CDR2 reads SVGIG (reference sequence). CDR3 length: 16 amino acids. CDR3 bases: TGTGCCTGGAGTGTACTGGGCAGGGGGCGAAGTTCACCCCTCCACTTT. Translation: CAWSVLGRGRSSPLHF.

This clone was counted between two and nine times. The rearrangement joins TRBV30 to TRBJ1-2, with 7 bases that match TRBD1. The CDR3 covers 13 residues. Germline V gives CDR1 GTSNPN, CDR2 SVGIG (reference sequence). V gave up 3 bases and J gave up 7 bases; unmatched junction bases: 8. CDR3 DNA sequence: TGTGCCTGGAGGGAGACAGGGCGGTCTGGCTACACCTTC. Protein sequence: CAWRETGRSGYTF.

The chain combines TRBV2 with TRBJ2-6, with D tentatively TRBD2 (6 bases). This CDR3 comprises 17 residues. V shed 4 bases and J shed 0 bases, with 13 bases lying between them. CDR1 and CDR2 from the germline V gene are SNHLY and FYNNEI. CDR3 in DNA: TGTGCCAGCAGTGGATGGGGGGTTCGCTCTGGGGCCAACGTCCTGACTTTC. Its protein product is CASSGWGVRSGANVLTF.

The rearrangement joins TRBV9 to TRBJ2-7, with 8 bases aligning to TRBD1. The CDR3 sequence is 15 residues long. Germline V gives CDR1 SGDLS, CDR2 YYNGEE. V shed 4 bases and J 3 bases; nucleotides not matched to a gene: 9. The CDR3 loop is CASSPSGTGYYEQYF. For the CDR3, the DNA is TGTGCCAGCAGCCCCTCGGGGACAGGCTACTACGAGCAGTACTTC.

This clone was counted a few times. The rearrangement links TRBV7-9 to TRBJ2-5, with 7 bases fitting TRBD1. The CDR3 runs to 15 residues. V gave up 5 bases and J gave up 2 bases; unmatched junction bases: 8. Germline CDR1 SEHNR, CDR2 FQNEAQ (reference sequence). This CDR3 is CASSPGTAIQETQYF. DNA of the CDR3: TGTGCCAGCAGCCCCGGGACAGCGATACAAGAGACCCAGTACTTC. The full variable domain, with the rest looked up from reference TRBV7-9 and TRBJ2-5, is DTGVSQNPRHKITKRGQNVTFRCDPISEHNRLYWYRQTLGQGPEFLTYFQNEAQLEKSRLLSDRFSAERPKGSFSTLEIQRTEQGDSAMYLCASSPGTAIQETQYFGPGTRLLVL.

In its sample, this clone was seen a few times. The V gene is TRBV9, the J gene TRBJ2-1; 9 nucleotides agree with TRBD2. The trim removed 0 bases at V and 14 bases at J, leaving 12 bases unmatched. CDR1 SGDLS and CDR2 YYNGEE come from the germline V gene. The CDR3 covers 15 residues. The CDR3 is CASSVVSSGTGFEFF. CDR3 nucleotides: TGTGCCAGCAGCGTAGTCTCTAGCGGGACCGGTTTTGAGTTCTTC.

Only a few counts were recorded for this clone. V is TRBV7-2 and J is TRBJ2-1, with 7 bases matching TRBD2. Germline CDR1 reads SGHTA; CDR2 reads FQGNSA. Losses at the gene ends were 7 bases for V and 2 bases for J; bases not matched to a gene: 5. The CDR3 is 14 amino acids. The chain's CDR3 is CASTEGTTYNEQFF. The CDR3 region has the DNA TGTGCCAGCACCGAGGGGACTACCTACAATGAGCAGTTCTTC.

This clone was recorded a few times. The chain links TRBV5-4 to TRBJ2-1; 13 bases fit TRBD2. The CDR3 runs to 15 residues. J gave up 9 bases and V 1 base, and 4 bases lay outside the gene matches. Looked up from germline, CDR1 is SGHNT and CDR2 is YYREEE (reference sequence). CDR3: CASSLTSGGVLEQFF. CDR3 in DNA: TGTGCCAGCAGCTTGACTAGCGGGGGGGTCCTTGAGCAGTTCTTC.

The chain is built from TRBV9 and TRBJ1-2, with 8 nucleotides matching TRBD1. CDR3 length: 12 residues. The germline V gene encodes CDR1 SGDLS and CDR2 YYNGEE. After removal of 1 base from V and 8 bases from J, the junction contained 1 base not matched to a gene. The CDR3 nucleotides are TGTGCCAGCAGCGTAACAGGGGGAGGCTACACCTTC. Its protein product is CASSVTGGGYTF.

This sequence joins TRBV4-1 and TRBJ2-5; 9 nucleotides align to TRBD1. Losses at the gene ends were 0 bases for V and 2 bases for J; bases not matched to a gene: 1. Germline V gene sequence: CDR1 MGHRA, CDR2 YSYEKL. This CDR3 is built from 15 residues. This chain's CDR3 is CASSQEDRGQETQYF. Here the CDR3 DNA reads TGCGCCAGCAGCCAAGAGGACAGGGGACAAGAGACCCAGTACTTC.

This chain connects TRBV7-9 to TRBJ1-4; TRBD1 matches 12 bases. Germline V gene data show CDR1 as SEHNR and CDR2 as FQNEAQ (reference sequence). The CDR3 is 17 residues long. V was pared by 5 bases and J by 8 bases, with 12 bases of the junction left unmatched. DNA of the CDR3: TGTGCCAGCAGCCCGTCCCGGGACAGGGGGCGCGGAGAAAAACTGTTTTTT. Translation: CASSPSRDRGRGEKLFF.

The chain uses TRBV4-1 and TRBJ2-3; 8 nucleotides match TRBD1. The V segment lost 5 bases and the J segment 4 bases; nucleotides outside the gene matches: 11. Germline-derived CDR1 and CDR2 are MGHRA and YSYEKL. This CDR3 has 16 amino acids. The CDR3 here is CASSEWTGQLADTQYF. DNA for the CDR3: TGCGCCAGCAGCGAATGGACAGGGCAATTGGCAGATACGCAGTATTTT.

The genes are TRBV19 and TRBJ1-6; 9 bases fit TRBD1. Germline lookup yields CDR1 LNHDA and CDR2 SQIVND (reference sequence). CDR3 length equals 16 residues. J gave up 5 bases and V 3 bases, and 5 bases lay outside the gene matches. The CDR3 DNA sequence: TGTGCCAGTAGTATCGACGGGACAGGGCATAATTCACCCCTCCACTTT. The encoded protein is CASSIDGTGHNSPLHF.

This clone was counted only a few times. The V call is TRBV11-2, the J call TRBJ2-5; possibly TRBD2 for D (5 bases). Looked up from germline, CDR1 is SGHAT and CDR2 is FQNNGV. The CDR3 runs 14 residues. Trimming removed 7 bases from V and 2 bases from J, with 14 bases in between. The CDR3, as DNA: TGTGCCAGCACCATTAGAACGGGACAAGAGACCCAGTACTTC. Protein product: CASTIRTGQETQYF.

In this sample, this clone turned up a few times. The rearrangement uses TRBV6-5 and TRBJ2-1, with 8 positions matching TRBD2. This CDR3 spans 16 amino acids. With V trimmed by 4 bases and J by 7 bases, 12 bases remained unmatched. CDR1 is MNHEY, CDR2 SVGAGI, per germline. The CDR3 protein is CASSSGGGGLNNEQFF. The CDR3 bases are TGTGCCAGCAGTTCCGGTGGCGGGGGGTTAAATAATGAGCAGTTCTTC.

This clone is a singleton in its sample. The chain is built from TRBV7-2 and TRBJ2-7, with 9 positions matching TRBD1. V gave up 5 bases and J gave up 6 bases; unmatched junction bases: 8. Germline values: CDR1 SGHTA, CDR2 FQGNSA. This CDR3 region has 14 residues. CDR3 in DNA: TGTGCCAGCAGCCCCGGGACAGGGAGAGGCGAGCAGTACTTC. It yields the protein CASSPGTGRGEQYF.

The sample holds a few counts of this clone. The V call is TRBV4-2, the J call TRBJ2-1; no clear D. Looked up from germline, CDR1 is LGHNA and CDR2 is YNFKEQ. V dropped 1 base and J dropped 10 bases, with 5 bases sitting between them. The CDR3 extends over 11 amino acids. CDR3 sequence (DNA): TGTGCCAGCAGCCAAGGGTCCGAGCAGTTCTTC. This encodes CASSQGSEQFF.